These 25 T cell receptor beta chains were sequenced from one sample in a study of regulatory T cells in long-lasting Graves disease. Described time point: newly diagnosed GD, antithyroid drugs for less than 3 months. PBMC-extracted RNA yielded the TCR library. The authors built TCR beta libraries using iRepertoire HTBI primers and Arm-PCR of CDR3 regions. TCRdb re-called the multiplex PCR reads with MiXCR, one entry per CDR3 protein. The sample lists hundreds of thousands of distinct CDR3 sequences, roughly 16% occurring once. These same data were also listed under a study on T cells in Graves' hyperthyroidism and ophthalmopathy.

The material was peripheral blood mononuclear cells (PBMCs), obtained at new diagnosis, from a patient treated with antithyroid drugs. These receptors all come from a man between 18 and 29 years old with Graves disease.

This clonotype showed up just once. The chain combines TRBV20-1 with TRBJ2-7; 10 nucleotides align to TRBD2. The V gene's germline CDR1 is DFQATT and CDR2 SNEGSKA (reference sequence). The CDR3 spans 12 residues. The chain's CDR3 is CSAQREGYEQYF. In DNA, the CDR3 is TGCAGCGCCCAGCGGGAGGGGTACGAGCAGTACTTC.

The CDR3 DNA sequence: TGTGCCAGCAGCCAACACACAGGGTCGTTTGCTGAAGCTTTCTTT. Its translation is CASSQHTGSFAEAFF. The chain employs TRBV3-1 and TRBJ1-1; the D gene is possibly TRBD1 (6 bases). The CDR3 spans 15 residues. CDR1 is LGHDT, CDR2 YNNKEL, per germline (reference sequence). The V and J ends lost 2 bases and 6 bases respectively, with 16 bases between them.

The chain has TRBV7-9 and TRBJ2-1; 14 nucleotides line up with TRBD2. Germline loops: CDR1 SEHNR, CDR2 FQNEAQ (reference sequence). The CDR3 spans 18 residues. J gave up 6 bases and V 4 bases, and 11 bases lay outside the gene matches. The CDR3 nucleotides are TGTGCCAGCAGCTCATCTATCACCGGGACTAGCGGGAGCAATGAGCAGTTCTTC. Protein product: CASSSSITGTSGSNEQFF.

In this sample, this clonotype turned up many times. V gene TRBV7-6 combines with J gene TRBJ2-1; TRBD2 aligns across 11 bases. V trimming: 0 bases; J trimming: 6 bases; junction bases outside the gene matches: 4. This CDR3 is 16 amino acids long. CDR1 SGHVS and CDR2 FNYEAQ come from the germline V gene. This CDR3 is CASSLARLAGGNEQFF. CDR3 sequence (DNA): TGTGCCAGCAGCTTAGCTAGGCTAGCGGGGGGCAATGAGCAGTTCTTC.

This clonotype was observed many times. The chain uses TRBV5-1 and TRBJ1-5; D unresolved. Trimming took off 1 base at V and 6 bases at J, with 14 bases between the two ends. Germline CDR1 reads SGHRS; CDR2 reads YFSETQ. The CDR3 has 15 amino acids. Here the CDR3 DNA reads TGCGCCAGCAGCTTGCGCCCCGGCGAGGGTCAGCCCCAGCATTTT. Translated, it gives CASSLRPGEGQPQHF.

This clonotype appeared a few times. V usage is TRBV11-2 and J usage is TRBJ1-1; 9 nucleotides align to TRBD1. Germline assignment: CDR1 SGHAT and CDR2 FQNNGV. The CDR3 is 14 amino acids. The junction had 7 bases not matched to a gene; V was cut back by 1 base and J by 10 bases. DNA for the CDR3: TGTGCCAGCAGCTTAGTTCTTGACAGGGGGTTAGCTTTCTTT. It codes for CASSLVLDRGLAFF. Using reference TRBV11-2 and TRBJ1-1 for the parts outside the CDR3, the full variable domain is EAGVAQSPRYKIIEKRQSVAFWCNPISGHATLYWYQQILGQGPKLLIQFQNNGVVDDSQLPKDRFSAERLKGVDSTLKIQPAKLEDSAVYLCASSLVLDRGLAFFGQGTRLTVV.

The J gene is TRBJ2-7, the V gene TRBV28; D ambiguous. CDR1 and CDR2 (germline): MDHEN, SYDVKM. The length of the CDR3 is 12 residues. Trimming stripped 6 bases from V and 1 base from J, with 7 bases between. The CDR3: CASSPESYEQYF. CDR3 DNA sequence: TGTGCCAGCAGCCCCGAATCCTACGAGCAGTACTTC.

V and J are TRBV4-2 and TRBJ2-5; 7 bases map to TRBD2. The germline V gene encodes CDR1 LGHNA and CDR2 YNFKEQ. V was pared by 5 bases and J by 5 bases, with 8 bases of the junction left unmatched. The CDR3 contains 14 residues. CDR3 loop: CASSASGETETQYF. The CDR3, as DNA: TGTGCCAGCAGCGCGAGCGGGGAGACGGAGACCCAGTACTTC.

Regarding this clonotype: A clone one base away is much larger, so this may be a read error. The J gene is TRBJ2-3, the V gene TRBV15, with D tentatively TRBD1 or TRBD2 (6 bases each). V was trimmed by 0 bases and J by 4 bases, leaving 20 bases between them. This CDR3 has 18 residues. The germline gives CDR1 LNHNV, CDR2 YYDKDF (reference sequence). CDR3 sequence (DNA): TGTGCCACCAGCAGAGATAATTCCGGGGGCCGAAACGCAGATACGCAGTATTTT. Translating gives CATSRDNSGGRNADTQYF.

The chain combines TRBV4-2 with TRBJ2-1; no clear D gene. The CDR3 runs to 17 residues. Germline loops: CDR1 LGHNA, CDR2 YNFKEQ. With 5 bases removed from V and 1 base from J, the gap between germline ends came to 18 bases. The CDR3 bases are TGTGCCAGCAGCGAAGGACCCTTGGGCAGTTCCTACAATGAGCAGTTCTTC. Translating it yields CASSEGPLGSSYNEQFF.

This rearrangement joins TRBV20-1 to TRBJ1-5, with TRBD1 as a possible D gene (6 bases). The CDR3 totals 13 residues. Germline V gene lookup returns CDR1 DFQATT and CDR2 SNEGSKA (reference sequence). The V gene lost 5 bases and the J gene lost 7 bases, with 15 bases spanning the gap. The chain's CDR3 is CSAADGQSQPQHF. CDR3 DNA: TGCAGTGCTGCGGATGGACAGTCACAGCCCCAGCATTTT.

Ten or more counts support this clonotype. The chain links TRBV6-1 to TRBJ2-7, with D perhaps matching TRBD1 (6 bases). V lost 3 bases to trimming and J lost 7 bases, with 16 bases between them. In germline, CDR1 is MNHNS, CDR2 SASEGT. This CDR3 spans 14 amino acids. For the CDR3, the DNA is TGTGCCAGCAGTGATAGGAACAGGGTGAGGGAGCAGTACTTC. Its protein product is CASSDRNRVREQYF.

This clonotype has ten or more counts. V and J are TRBV7-8 and TRBJ2-1; D is possibly TRBD2 (5 bases). Germline values: CDR1 SGHVS, CDR2 FQNEAQ. Trimming removed 5 bases at V and 6 bases at J, with 17 bases between. The CDR3 contains 15 residues. The CDR3 protein is CASSLRRLVSNEQFF. In DNA, the CDR3 is TGTGCCAGCAGCCTCAGGAGGCTAGTTAGCAATGAGCAGTTCTTC. Full variable domain (outside the CDR3, taken from reference TRBV7-8 and TRBJ2-1): GAGVSQSPRYKVAKRGQDVALRCDPISGHVSLFWYQQALGQGPEFLTYFQNEAQLDKSGLPSDRFFAERPEGSVSTLKIQRTQQEDSAVYLCASSLRRLVSNEQFFGPGTRLTVL.

This clonotype appeared many times. The chain carries TRBV20-1 and TRBJ2-7; the match to TRBD2 covers 13 bases. The germline V gene has CDR1 DFQATT and CDR2 SNEGSKA (reference sequence). The CDR3 consists of 16 residues. J gave up 5 bases and V 0 bases, and 7 bases lay outside the gene matches. The CDR3 DNA follows: TGCAGTGCTAGAGATCCACTAGCGGGAGGGCTCAACGAGCAGTACTTC. It codes for CSARDPLAGGLNEQYF.

The rearrangement joins TRBV6-1 to TRBJ2-3; D not resolved. The CDR3 sequence is 16 residues long. CDR1 is MNHNS, CDR2 SASEGT, per germline. Trimming shortened V by 5 bases and J by 4 bases, and 19 bases separated the two germline ends. In nucleotides, the CDR3 is TGTGCCAGCAGTCACTCGGCTCAGGAGCCCCCAGATACGCAGTATTTT. Protein: CASSHSAQEPPDTQYF.

The V and J genes are TRBV27 and TRBJ1-3, with D possibly TRBD1 on 5 matching bases. Germline CDR1 reads MNHEY; CDR2 reads SMNVEV (reference sequence). Trimming removed 5 bases from V and 0 bases from J, with 17 bases in between. The CDR3 is made up of 17 amino acids. The CDR3 spells CASSPRDPRASGNTIYF. CDR3 DNA: TGTGCCAGCAGTCCCCGGGACCCGAGAGCCTCTGGAAACACCATATATTTT.

V and J are TRBV10-3 and TRBJ2-5; TRBD2 might be the D (5 bases). Looked up from germline, CDR1 is ENHRY and CDR2 is SYGVKD. The V and J ends lost 1 base and 5 bases respectively, with 17 bases between them. CDR3 size: 16 residues. CDR3 DNA sequence: TGTGCCATCAGTGAGTGGGTGGGCGCGGGTATGGAGACCCAGTACTTC. This translates into CAISEWVGAGMETQYF.

The chain links TRBV6-4 to TRBJ1-3; D gene ambiguous. Germline-derived CDR1 and CDR2 are MRHNA and SNTAGT. This CDR3 is 16 amino acids long. Trimming stripped 7 bases from V and 2 bases from J, with 18 bases between. The CDR3 DNA reads as TGTGCCAGCAACCCGCCTCCGGGTAGTACTGGAAACACCATATATTTT. This gives the protein CASNPPPGSTGNTIYF.

This clonotype was detected ten times or more. J is TRBJ2-1 and V is TRBV20-1; D may match TRBD1 or TRBD2 (9 bases each). The V end was cut by 1 base, the J end by 6 bases, with 31 bases between. This CDR3 has 20 amino acids. CDR1 is DFQATT, CDR2 SNEGSKA, per germline (reference sequence). As DNA, the CDR3 is TGCAGTGCTAGAGGGCTCCGGGACAGGGTAATAGCGGGAGTAGGCAATGAGCAGTTCTTC. Translating it yields CSARGLRDRVIAGVGNEQFF.

This clonotype was observed at least ten times. The V call is TRBV2, the J call TRBJ2-3, with no clear D. Germline V lookup: CDR1 SNHLY, CDR2 FYNNEI. This CDR3 comprises 13 residues. The germline V and J ends were trimmed by 2 bases and 6 bases, with 9 bases remaining between them. DNA for the CDR3: TGTGCCAGCAGTGAAATGCTTAGCGATACGCAGTATTTT. Encoded protein: CASSEMLSDTQYF.

This clonotype has a handful of counts. The V call is TRBV7-9, the J call TRBJ1-4; 8 nucleotides line up with TRBD1. CDR3 length equals 14 residues. Germline V gives CDR1 SEHNR, CDR2 FQNEAQ (reference sequence). Germline trimming cut 5 bases from V and 14 bases from J; bases unmatched to any gene: 13. CDR3 in amino acids: CASSPTGVPGNLFF. The DNA of the CDR3 is TGTGCCAGCAGCCCGACAGGGGTCCCCGGAAATCTGTTTTTT.

Concerning this clonotype: No conserved phenylalanine or tryptophan is present at the end of the CDR3, so a read error is the likely explanation. The chain links TRBV2 to TRBJ1-1; 7 bases match TRBD1. Germline lookup yields CDR1 SNHLY and CDR2 FYNNEI. The V gene end was trimmed by 9 bases and the J gene end by 2 bases; junction bases not matched to a gene: 18. This CDR3 has 17 amino acids. CDR3 protein: CARKTEGGSGFNTEAFS. CDR3 in DNA: TGTGCCAGAAAAACCGAAGGGGGCTCGGGGTTCAACACTGAAGCTTTCTCT.

This clonotype was seen ten or more times. V gene TRBV3-1 combines with J gene TRBJ1-1; D may be TRBD1 (5 bases). The CDR3 has 14 amino acids. The V gene's germline CDR1 is LGHDT and CDR2 YNNKEL (reference sequence). V was pared by 3 bases and J by 6 bases, with 14 bases between. The DNA for the CDR3 is TGTGCCAGCAGCCAGGGGCAGATTAAGGCTGAAGCTTTCTTT. The encoded protein is CASSQGQIKAEAFF.

Many counts were recorded for this clonotype. The V gene is TRBV28, the J gene TRBJ2-3; TRBD2 might be the D (6 bases). V lost 8 bases and J lost 2, with 11 bases in between. This CDR3 comprises 13 residues. The germline V gene has CDR1 MDHEN and CDR2 SYDVKM. CDR3 nucleotides: TGTGCCAGCGGGGGGACCAACACAGATACGCAGTATTTT. Translated: CASGGTNTDTQYF.

A few counts support this clonotype. The gene calls are TRBV6-1 and TRBJ2-5; D remains ambiguous. The V gene lost 6 bases and the J gene lost 5 bases, with 10 bases spanning the gap. This CDR3 comprises 12 residues. CDR1 is MNHNS and CDR2 is SASEGT in the germline V gene. CDR3 in amino acids: CASREPQETQYF. The CDR3 coding sequence is TGTGCCAGCAGGGAACCCCAGGAGACCCAGTACTTC.